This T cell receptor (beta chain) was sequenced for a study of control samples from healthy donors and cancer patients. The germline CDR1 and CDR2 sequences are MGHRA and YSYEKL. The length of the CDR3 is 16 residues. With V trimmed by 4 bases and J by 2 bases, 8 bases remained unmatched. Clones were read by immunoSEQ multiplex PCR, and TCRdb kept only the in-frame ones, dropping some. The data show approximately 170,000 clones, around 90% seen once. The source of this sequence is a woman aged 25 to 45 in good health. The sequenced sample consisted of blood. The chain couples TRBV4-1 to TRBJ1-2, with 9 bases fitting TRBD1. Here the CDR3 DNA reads TGCGCCAGCAGCCCGGGACAGGGAGGGGCAAACTATGGCTACACCTTC. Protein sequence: CASSPGQGGANYGYTF.